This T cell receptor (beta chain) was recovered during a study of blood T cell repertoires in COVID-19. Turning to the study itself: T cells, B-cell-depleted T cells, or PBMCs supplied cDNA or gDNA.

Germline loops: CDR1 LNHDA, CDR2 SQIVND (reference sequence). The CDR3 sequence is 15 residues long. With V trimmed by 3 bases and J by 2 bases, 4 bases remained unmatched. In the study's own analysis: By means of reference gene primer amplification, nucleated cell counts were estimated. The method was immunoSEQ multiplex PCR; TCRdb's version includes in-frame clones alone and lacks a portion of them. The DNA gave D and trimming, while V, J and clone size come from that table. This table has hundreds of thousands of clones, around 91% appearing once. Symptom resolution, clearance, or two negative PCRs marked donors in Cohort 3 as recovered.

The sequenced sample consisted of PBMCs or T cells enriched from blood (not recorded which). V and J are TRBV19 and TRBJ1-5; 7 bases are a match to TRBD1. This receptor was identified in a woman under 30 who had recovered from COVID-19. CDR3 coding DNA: TGTGCCAGTAGTATTGGTGGGACAGGCAATCAGCCCCAGCATTTT. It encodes CASSIGGTGNQPQHF.